These 32 T cell receptor beta chains originate from one sample sequenced in a study of blood T cell repertoires in COVID-19. Sequencing used immunoSEQ multiplex PCR; TCRdb keeps in-frame clones, though not all of them. The table includes some 260,000 clones, roughly 84% detected once. Input material: peripheral blood. The receptor set was obtained from a woman between 18 and 29 years old with acute or convalescent COVID-19.

This chain uses TRBV19 with TRBJ2-1; a possible D gene is TRBD2 (6 bases). Germline V gene lookup returns CDR1 LNHDA and CDR2 SQIVND (reference sequence). Trimming left V 2 bases short and J 2 bases short, with 13 bases between. There are 16 residues in the CDR3. CDR3 DNA: TGTGCCAGTAGTATACTTAGCGGACCACCCTACAATGAGCAGTTCTTC. Protein sequence: CASSILSGPPYNEQFF.

The V call is TRBV9, the J call TRBJ1-3, with D possibly TRBD1 on 6 matching bases. Germline CDR1 SGDLS, CDR2 YYNGEE. The CDR3 length is 15 residues. Trimming removed 5 bases from V and 3 bases from J, with 15 bases in between. The CDR3 protein is CASSATGLGGNTIYF. The DNA for the CDR3 is TGTGCCAGCAGTGCCACAGGGTTGGGTGGAAACACCATATATTTT. Looking up the rest from reference TRBV9 and TRBJ1-3 gives the full variable domain: DSGVTQTPKHLITATGQRVTLRCSPRSGDLSVYWYQQSLDQGLQFLIQYYNGEERAKGNILERFSAQQFPDLHSELNLSSLELGDSALYFCASSATGLGGNTIYFGEGSWLTVV.

J is TRBJ2-3 and V is TRBV18; unclear D gene. The CDR3 runs to 13 residues. The V and J ends lost 3 bases and 2 bases respectively, with 6 bases between them. Germline V CDR1 and CDR2: KGHSH, LQKENI. The CDR3 coding sequence is TGTGCCAGCTCACCGCGGAACACAGATACGCAGTATTTT. Residues: CASSPRNTDTQYF.

The chain uses TRBV6-6 and TRBJ1-3; 8 bases fit TRBD1. This CDR3 has 18 residues. J gave up 2 bases and V 6 bases, and 15 bases lay outside the gene matches. The germline V gene has CDR1 MNHNY and CDR2 SVGAGI (reference sequence). DNA for the CDR3: TGTGCCAGCAGCCGAAGACAGGGGCCAGGTGGAGCTGGAAACACCATATATTTT. This codes for CASSRRQGPGGAGNTIYF.

This clone was counted once. The CDR3 DNA reads as TGCGCCAGCAGCCCCGGGGTGATCTCTGGGGCCAACGTCCTGACTTTC. It yields the protein CASSPGVISGANVLTF. The chain links TRBV4-1 to TRBJ2-6; a possible D gene is TRBD2 (5 bases). Trimming left V 4 bases short and J 0 bases short, with 10 bases between. Germline V gives CDR1 MGHRA, CDR2 YSYEKL. This CDR3 is built from 16 residues.

The rearrangement joins TRBV6-6 to TRBJ1-2, with D possibly matching TRBD1 (6 bases). Germline V gene sequence: CDR1 MNHNY, CDR2 SVGAGI (reference sequence). Trimming took off 7 bases at V and 3 bases at J, with 18 bases between the two ends. This CDR3 is 15 amino acids long. Written as DNA, the CDR3 is TGTGCCAGCAAATACGTTGACAGGCCAGACTATGGCTACACCTTC. Translated, it gives CASKYVDRPDYGYTF.

The chain couples TRBV4-3 to TRBJ2-1; tentatively, D is TRBD2 (5 bases). CDR1 is LGHNA, CDR2 YSLEER, per germline. Between the trimmed V and J ends, which lost 2 bases and 9 bases, there was a span of 8 bases. This CDR3 comprises 12 residues. The CDR3 nucleotides are TGCGCCAGCAGCCAATTAAGCGGTGAGCAGTTCTTC. Its translation is CASSQLSGEQFF.

This chain joins TRBV18 and TRBJ2-1; 13 positions agree with TRBD2. V lost 4 bases to trimming and J lost 2 bases; unmatched junction nucleotides: 2. Germline V gene lookup returns CDR1 KGHSH and CDR2 LQKENI. The CDR3 covers 16 residues. The CDR3 loop reads CASSLGTSGTYNEQFF. In DNA, the CDR3 is TGTGCCAGCTCACTTGGGACTAGCGGGACCTACAATGAGCAGTTCTTC.

CDR3 sequence reads: CASSLERPRTGPNYGYTF. Here the CDR3 DNA reads TGTGCCAGCAGCTTAGAGAGGCCCCGGACAGGGCCAAACTATGGCTACACCTTC. The V and J genes are TRBV7-9 and TRBJ1-2; 8 bases match TRBD1. The CDR3 length is 18 residues. In germline, CDR1 is SEHNR, CDR2 FQNEAQ (reference sequence). V was pared by 1 base and J by 2 bases, with 12 bases of the junction left unmatched.

The chain employs TRBV29-1 and TRBJ1-1; a possible D gene is TRBD1 (6 bases). The germline V and J ends were trimmed by 6 bases and 1 base, with 15 bases remaining between them. The germline V gene has CDR1 SQVTM and CDR2 ANQGSEA. This CDR3 is 14 amino acids long. As DNA, the CDR3 is TGCAGCGTGCAAGGGGACATCTGGAACACTGAAGCTTTCTTT. Its translation: CSVQGDIWNTEAFF.

The CDR3 sequence is CASSPTSGTGATGELFF. The CDR3 nucleotides read TGTGCCAGCAGCCCCACATCCGGGACAGGGGCCACCGGGGAGCTGTTTTTT. J is TRBJ2-2 and V is TRBV7-9; 10 bases map to TRBD1. After removal of 5 bases from V and 4 bases from J, the junction contained 10 bases not matched to a gene. In germline, CDR1 is SEHNR, CDR2 FQNEAQ (reference sequence). The CDR3 sequence is 17 residues long.

The chain uses TRBV19 and TRBJ1-4, with 8 bases fitting TRBD1. Germline V gives CDR1 LNHDA, CDR2 SQIVND (reference sequence). With V trimmed by 1 base and J by 7 bases, 5 bases remained unmatched. The CDR3 extends over 15 amino acids. CDR3 bases: TGTGCCAGTAGTATAGGCGGACAGGGTACTGAAAAACTGTTTTTT. Its protein is CASSIGGQGTEKLFF.

This chain links TRBV5-1 with TRBJ1-4, with 8 nucleotides matching TRBD1. The V and J ends lost 2 bases and 11 bases, in that order; junction bases with no gene match: 5. CDR1 and CDR2 (germline): SGHRS, YFSETQ. The CDR3 spans 13 residues. The chain's CDR3 is CASSLNRGDKLFF. CDR3 in DNA: TGCGCCAGCAGCTTAAACAGGGGGGACAAACTGTTTTTT.

This clone was seen only once. This chain uses TRBV7-8 with TRBJ1-3; 7 positions agree with TRBD1. The V gene end was trimmed by 5 bases and the J gene end by 0 bases; junction bases not matched to a gene: 7. The CDR3 contains 16 residues. The germline CDR1 and CDR2 sequences are SGHVS and FQNEAQ. This chain's CDR3 is CASSQGEMYSGNTIYF. The DNA of the CDR3 is TGTGCCAGCAGCCAGGGGGAAATGTACTCTGGAAACACCATATATTTT. The variable domain in full, with the rest retrieved from reference TRBV7-8 and TRBJ1-3, is GAGVSQSPRYKVAKRGQDVALRCDPISGHVSLFWYQQALGQGPEFLTYFQNEAQLDKSGLPSDRFFAERPEGSVSTLKIQRTQQEDSAVYLCASSQGEMYSGNTIYFGEGSWLTVV.

V and J are TRBV15 and TRBJ1-5, with D possibly TRBD1 on 5 matching bases. There are 15 residues in the CDR3. Germline V gene lookup returns CDR1 LNHNV and CDR2 YYDKDF (reference sequence). V was clipped by 3 bases and J by 2 bases, with 11 bases between them. The CDR3 bases are TGTGCCACCAGCAGTGGGCAGGGCGGCAATCAGCCCCAGCATTTT. This encodes CATSSGQGGNQPQHF. The full variable domain, completed using reference TRBV15 and TRBJ1-5, is DAMVIQNPRYQVTQFGKPVTLSCSQTLNHNVMYWYQQKSSQAPKLLFHYYDKDFNNEADTPDNFQSRRPNTSFCFLDIRSPGLGDTAMYLCATSSGQGGNQPQHFGDGTRLSIL.

V and J are TRBV24-1 and TRBJ2-7; 7 bases agree with TRBD2. Matching the DNA end better, TRBJ2-5 makes the J call doubtful. Germline V gives CDR1 KGHDR, CDR2 SFDVKD. The CDR3 is 15 amino acids. CDR3 sequence: CATSEGGDLQETQYF. The CDR3 DNA is TGTGCCACCAGTGAGGGAGGGGACTTACAAGAGACCCAGTACTTC.

The chain combines TRBV15 with TRBJ2-5; 10 nucleotides agree with TRBD1. The J segment lost 5 bases and the V segment lost 6 bases, leaving 15 bases of the junction unmatched. Germline V CDR1 and CDR2: LNHNV, YYDKDF (reference sequence). This CDR3 is 17 amino acids long. As DNA, the CDR3 is TGTGCCACCAGAAGGACTGCCGGGACAGGGGTCGGGGAGACCCAGTACTTC. This translates into CATRRTAGTGVGETQYF.

V usage is TRBV2 and J usage is TRBJ1-1; the match to TRBD1 covers 10 bases. This CDR3 spans 16 amino acids. The J segment lost 6 bases and the V segment lost 6 bases, leaving 13 bases of the junction unmatched. CDR1 and CDR2 from the germline V gene are SNHLY and FYNNEI. The CDR3 region has the DNA TGTGCCAGCAGCTCCCGACAGGGGGCGGGAGGCGCTGAAGCTTTCTTT. Translated, it gives CASSSRQGAGGAEAFF.

The genes are TRBV6-5 and TRBJ1-1; D call uncertain. V was clipped by 4 bases and J by 1 base, with 10 bases between them. CDR3 length: 14 residues. Germline CDR1 and CDR2: MNHEY and SVGAGI. As DNA, the CDR3 is TGTGCCAGCAGTTCCCCCCCGGGGAACACTGAAGCTTTCTTT. Translating it yields CASSSPPGNTEAFF.

This clone has just one count. This chain's CDR3 is CSVEDRLAGGPNNEQFF. The DNA of the CDR3 is TGCAGCGTTGAAGATCGGCTAGCGGGAGGGCCCAACAATGAGCAGTTCTTC. The chain couples TRBV29-1 to TRBJ2-1, with TRBD2 matching over 12 bases. Germline CDR1 and CDR2: SQVTM and ANQGSEA. Trimming removed 0 bases from V and 5 bases from J; junction bases left unmatched: 8. This CDR3 is built from 17 residues.

The chain links TRBV29-1 to TRBJ1-4, with D perhaps matching TRBD1 (5 bases). The CDR3 totals 15 residues. Trimming shortened V by 6 bases and J by 4 bases, and 18 bases separated the two germline ends. Germline lookup yields CDR1 SQVTM and CDR2 ANQGSEA. CDR3 in DNA: TGCAGCGTAAAGGTTGGTCAGGGATATAATGAAAAACTGTTTTTT. It codes for CSVKVGQGYNEKLFF.

This chain connects TRBV12-3 or TRBV12-4 to TRBJ2-7; tentatively, D is TRBD2 (5 bases). The CDR3 is 12 residues long. V lost 6 bases and J lost 4, with 10 bases in between. The DNA for the CDR3 is TGTGCCAGCAGGGCGACGGGATACGAGCAGTACTTC. Its translation: CASRATGYEQYF.

The chain is built from TRBV25-1 and TRBJ2-7, with 10 bases lining up with TRBD1. The CDR3 extends over 12 amino acids. From germline, CDR1 is MGHDK and CDR2 SYGVNS. Germline trimming cut 4 bases from V and 11 bases from J; bases unmatched to any gene: 5. The CDR3 DNA follows: TGTGCCAGCAGTGGCACAGGACAGGGGGAGTACTTC. Translated, it gives CASSGTGQGEYF.

The rearrangement links TRBV10-3 to TRBJ1-1, with 7 bases aligning to TRBD1. There are 13 residues in the CDR3. Germline lookup yields CDR1 ENHRY and CDR2 SYGVKD. Unmatched junction bases numbered 6, after V lost 10 bases and J lost 1 base. The chain's CDR3 is CASTGVRNTEAFF. For the CDR3, the DNA is TGTGCCAGCACAGGGGTGAGGAACACTGAAGCTTTCTTT.

This clone showed up just a few times. This sequence joins TRBV7-2 and TRBJ1-2; 7 nucleotides align to TRBD1. V lost 5 bases and J lost 2; bases outside the gene matches: 5. The CDR3 covers 14 residues. Germline lookup yields CDR1 SGHTA and CDR2 FQGNSA. DNA of the CDR3: TGTGCCAGCAGCGGGGACAGCCTAAACTATGGCTACACCTTC. Its translation is CASSGDSLNYGYTF.

The rearrangement links TRBV25-1 to TRBJ1-3, with D tentatively TRBD1 (6 bases). Deletions cut 4 bases from V and 4 bases from J, with 11 bases between. The germline CDR1 and CDR2 sequences are MGHDK and SYGVNS. CDR3 length equals 14 residues. Written as DNA, the CDR3 is TGTGCCAGCAGTGGTGGACAGAGAGGAAACACCATATATTTT. Its translation is CASSGGQRGNTIYF.

The chain carries TRBV10-3 and TRBJ1-2; TRBD1 agrees at 7 bases. CDR1 and CDR2 (germline): ENHRY, SYGVKD. This CDR3 has 17 residues. V was pared by 2 bases and J by 4 bases, with 13 bases of the junction left unmatched. CDR3 DNA: TGTGCCATCAGTGAGCCCCTCCGGGACAGAGGGGGCTATGGCTACACCTTC. Translation gives CAISEPLRDRGGYGYTF.

The chain employs TRBV6-5 and TRBJ1-1, with unresolved D. CDR3 length: 14 amino acids. Trimming stripped 10 bases from V and 2 bases from J, with 17 bases between. Germline V lookup: CDR1 MNHEY, CDR2 SVGAGI. This CDR3 reads CATLRPTANTEAFF. DNA for the CDR3: TGTGCCACACTAAGACCGACGGCAAACACTGAAGCTTTCTTT.

This chain joins TRBV5-1 and TRBJ1-5; D may be TRBD1 (5 bases). Looked up from germline, CDR1 is SGHRS and CDR2 is YFSETQ. This CDR3 is built from 15 residues. The V gene lost 2 bases and the J gene lost 4 bases, with 13 bases spanning the gap. In DNA form, the CDR3 reads TGCGCCAGCAGCTTAACGGCAGGGCCTAATCAGCCCCAGCATTTT. It codes for CASSLTAGPNQPQHF.

There are a few counts of this clone. J is TRBJ2-7 and V is TRBV21-1; the D call of TRBD1 is as the table states it, not checked on the DNA. TRBV21-1 is a pseudogene. The CDR3 has 19 residues. CDR3 sequence: CASSKARDSLTRLNYEQYF. For the CDR3, the DNA is TGTGCCAGCAGCAAAGCCCGGGACAGCCTGACCCGGCTGAACTACGAGCAGTACTTC.

This clone was observed a handful of times. The J gene is TRBJ2-7, the V gene TRBV29-1; D is possibly TRBD1 (5 bases). The CDR3 is made up of 15 amino acids. V lost 4 bases and J 7 bases, leaving 23 bases between the germline ends. Germline V gene data show CDR1 as SQVTM and CDR2 as ANQGSEA. Here the CDR3 DNA reads TGCAGCGTTGGACAGATCAGTGGGGTGGGGAAAGAGCAGTACTTC. This codes for CSVGQISGVGKEQYF.

The V call is TRBV3-1 (or the pseudogene TRBV3-2), the J call TRBJ2-7; TRBD2 matches 8 bases. Germline V lookup: CDR1 LGHDT, CDR2 YNNKEL (reference sequence). Unmatched junction bases numbered 11, after V lost 0 bases and J lost 1 base. The CDR3 runs to 18 residues. Here the CDR3 DNA reads TGTGCCAGCAGCCAAGATGCGGGGGGAGGCTCGTGGTCCTACGAGCAGTACTTC. Translation: CASSQDAGGGSWSYEQYF.